These 13 T cell receptor beta chains were sequenced from one sample in a study of T-cell reconstitution after alpha-beta-depleted transplantation in children. Unique molecular identifiers featured in how the TCRbeta library was prepared. MiXCR was run by TCRdb on the PCR reads, yielding one entry per CDR3 protein. The data show roughly 590,000 distinct CDR3 sequences, around 16% seen once. The source material was PBMCs from the stem cell graft donor, sampled from the stem cell graft. The receptor source for this set is a human donor who donated a stem cell graft to a child with acute myeloid leukemia.

This clonotype appeared a few times. The chain joins TRBV10-3 to TRBJ2-7; 8 bases match TRBD2. Trimming at V came to 8 bases and at J to 0 bases, leaving 9 bases not matched to a gene. Per the germline V gene, CDR1 is ENHRY and CDR2 is SYGVKD. The CDR3 is 15 residues long. CDR3 nucleotides: TGTGCCATCGGGTCGGGACTAGTGAACTCCTACGAGCAGTACGTC. The encoded protein is CAIGSGLVNSYEQYV.

The genes are TRBV11-3 and TRBJ2-1, with TRBD1 as a possible D gene (5 bases). V was trimmed by 5 bases and J by 2 bases, leaving 7 bases between them. Germline V gene sequence: CDR1 SGHNT, CDR2 YENEEA. The CDR3 consists of 13 residues. The CDR3 DNA reads TGTGCCAGCAGCCCGACAGCCTACAATGAGCAGTTCTTC. Amino acids: CASSPTAYNEQFF.

The chain carries TRBV28 and TRBJ1-1; D perhaps matches TRBD1 (6 bases). The CDR3 sequence is 15 residues long. CDR1 and CDR2 from the germline V gene are MDHEN and SYDVKM. Deletions cut 4 bases from V and 2 bases from J, with 14 bases between. In DNA form, the CDR3 reads TGTGCCAGCAGTTCCCCGGGGGCAATTAACACTGAAGCTTTCTTT. Its protein is CASSSPGAINTEAFF.

The sample holds many counts of this clonotype. The chain links TRBV5-6 to TRBJ2-5, with 7 bases that match TRBD1. V lost 3 bases and J lost 4; bases outside the gene matches: 15. This CDR3 region has 17 residues. Per germline, CDR1 SGHDT and CDR2 YYEEEE. The CDR3 loop reads CASSYGVGGPFRETQYF. In nucleotides, the CDR3 is TGTGCCAGCAGCTATGGTGTAGGGGGCCCCTTTCGAGAGACCCAGTACTTC.

This clonotype was recorded many times. The V gene is TRBV7-2, the J gene TRBJ1-6; D uncertain. The germline CDR1 and CDR2 sequences are SGHTA and FQGNSA. Deletions cut 2 bases from V and 2 bases from J, with 4 bases between. The CDR3 runs to 14 residues. Written as DNA, the CDR3 is TGTGCCAGCAGCTTAAGGACCTATAATTCACCCCTCCACTTT. It yields the protein CASSLRTYNSPLHF.

This chain joins TRBV27 and TRBJ2-3; the match to TRBD1 covers 9 bases. The J segment lost 7 bases and the V segment lost 3 bases, leaving 17 bases of the junction unmatched. The CDR3 is 18 amino acids. Germline CDR1 and CDR2: MNHEY and SMNVEV (reference sequence). The CDR3 DNA reads as TGTGCCAGCAGTTTCGGGACAGGGATAGATAGGTCGTCGTATACGCAGTATTTT. Translated: CASSFGTGIDRSSYTQYF.

Many counts were recorded for this clonotype. The chain couples TRBV5-1 to TRBJ2-1; D unresolved. V was clipped by 0 bases and J by 8 bases, with 15 bases between them. Germline V gives CDR1 SGHRS, CDR2 YFSETQ. The CDR3 has 15 amino acids. In DNA, the CDR3 is TGCGCCAGCAGCTTGGTAGGGAAGTATTGGGATGAGCAGTTCTTC. Encoded protein: CASSLVGKYWDEQFF.

The V call is TRBV29-1, the J call TRBJ1-3, with D uncertain. This CDR3 has 14 amino acids. V was trimmed by 3 bases and J by 0 bases, leaving 9 bases between them. The germline V gene has CDR1 SQVTM and CDR2 ANQGSEA. This chain's CDR3 is CSVDKGISGNTIYF. The CDR3 DNA follows: TGCAGCGTTGATAAGGGCATCTCTGGAAACACCATATATTTT. The full variable domain, completed using reference TRBV29-1 and TRBJ1-3, is SAVISQKPSRDICQRGTSLTIQCQVDSQVTMMFWYRQQPGQSLTLIATANQGSEATYESGFVIDKFPISRPNLTFSTLTVSNMSPEDSSIYLCSVDKGISGNTIYFGEGSWLTVV.

This clonotype was recorded at least ten times. This chain links TRBV20-1 with TRBJ1-2; 10 nucleotides align to TRBD1. Looked up from germline, CDR1 is DFQATT and CDR2 is SNEGSKA (reference sequence). This CDR3 region has 13 residues. The V gene end was trimmed by 4 bases and the J gene end by 8 bases; junction bases not matched to a gene: 7. CDR3 residues: CSAINDRGHGYTF. CDR3 DNA: TGCAGTGCTATAAACGACAGGGGGCACGGCTACACCTTC.

This clonotype was detected ten times or more. This chain links TRBV29-1 with TRBJ2-7; either TRBD1 or TRBD2 may supply D (5 bases each). This CDR3 region has 11 residues. V shed 7 bases and J shed 6 bases, with 13 bases lying between them. Germline V gives CDR1 SQVTM, CDR2 ANQGSEA. CDR3 sequence (DNA): TGCAGCGGTACTGAGGGGAGCGAGCAGTACGTC. Amino acid sequence: CSGTEGSEQYV.

There are many counts of this clonotype. This sequence joins TRBV20-1 and TRBJ2-3, with 8 nucleotides matching TRBD2. Germline-derived CDR1 and CDR2 are DFQATT and SNEGSKA (reference sequence). The J segment lost 2 bases and the V segment lost 6 bases, leaving 16 bases of the junction unmatched. There are 17 residues in the CDR3. The CDR3 nucleotides are TGCAGTGCGAGAAGGGCGGGGGGCCGAATGTTCACAGATACGCAGTATTTT. Amino acids: CSARRAGGRMFTDTQYF.

The chain is built from TRBV7-9 and TRBJ2-1; the D is unclear. V was pared by 3 bases and J by 7 bases, with 10 bases between. The CDR3 runs 13 residues. Germline CDR1 is SEHNR and CDR2 is FQNEAQ (reference sequence). The CDR3 loop reads CASSFAEINEQFF. CDR3 DNA: TGTGCCAGCAGCTTCGCGGAGATAAATGAGCAGTTCTTC.

The chain employs TRBV7-9 and TRBJ1-4, with D possibly matching TRBD1 (5 bases). Trimming took off 2 bases at V and 3 bases at J, with 10 bases between the two ends. This CDR3 has 15 amino acids. The V gene's germline CDR1 is SEHNR and CDR2 FQNEAQ (reference sequence). The CDR3 is CASSLPGRANEKLFF. As DNA, the CDR3 is TGTGCCAGCAGCTTACCGGGACGGGCTAATGAAAAACTGTTTTTT.